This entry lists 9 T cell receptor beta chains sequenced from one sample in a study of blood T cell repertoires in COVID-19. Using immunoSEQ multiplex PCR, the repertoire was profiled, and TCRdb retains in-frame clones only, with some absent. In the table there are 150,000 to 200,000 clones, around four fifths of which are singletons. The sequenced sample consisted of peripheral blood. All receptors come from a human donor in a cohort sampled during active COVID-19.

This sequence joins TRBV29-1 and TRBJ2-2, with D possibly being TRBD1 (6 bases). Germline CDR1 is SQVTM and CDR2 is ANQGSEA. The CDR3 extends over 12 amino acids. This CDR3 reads CSSGTPTGELFF. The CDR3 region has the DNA TGCAGTTCTGGGACACCCACCGGGGAGCTGTTTTTT.

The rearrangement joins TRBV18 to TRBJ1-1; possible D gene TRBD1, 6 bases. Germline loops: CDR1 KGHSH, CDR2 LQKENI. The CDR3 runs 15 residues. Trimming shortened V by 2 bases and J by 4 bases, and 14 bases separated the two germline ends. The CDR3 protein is CASSPSKQGSTEAFF. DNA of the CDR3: TGTGCCAGCTCACCAAGCAAACAGGGATCCACTGAAGCTTTCTTT.

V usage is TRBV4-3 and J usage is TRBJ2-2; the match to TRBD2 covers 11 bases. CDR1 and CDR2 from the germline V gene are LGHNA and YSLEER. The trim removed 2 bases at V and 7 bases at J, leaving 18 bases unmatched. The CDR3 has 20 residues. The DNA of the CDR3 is TGCGCCAGCAGCCAAAGCCCTCCAACTAGCGGGAGCCATAGTAGCGGGGAGCTGTTTTTT. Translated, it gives CASSQSPPTSGSHSSGELFF.

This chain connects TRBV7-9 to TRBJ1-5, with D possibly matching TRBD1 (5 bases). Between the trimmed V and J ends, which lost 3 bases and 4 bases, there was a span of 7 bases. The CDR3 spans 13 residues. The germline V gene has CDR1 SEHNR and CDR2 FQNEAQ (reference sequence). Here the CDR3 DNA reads TGTGCCAGCAGCTTGACAGAAAATCAGCCCCAGCATTTT. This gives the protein CASSLTENQPQHF.

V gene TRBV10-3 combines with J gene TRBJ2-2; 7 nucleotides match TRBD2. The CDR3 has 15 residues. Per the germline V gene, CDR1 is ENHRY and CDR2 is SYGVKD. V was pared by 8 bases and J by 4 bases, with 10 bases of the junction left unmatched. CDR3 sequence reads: CAIPFDGGSTGELFF. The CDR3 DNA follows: TGTGCCATCCCTTTTGATGGCGGGAGCACCGGGGAGCTGTTTTTT.

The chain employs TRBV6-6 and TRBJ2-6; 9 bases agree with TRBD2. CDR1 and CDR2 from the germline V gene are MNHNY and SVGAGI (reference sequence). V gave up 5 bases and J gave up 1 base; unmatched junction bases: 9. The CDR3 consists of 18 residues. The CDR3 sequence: CASSQSGTSISGANVLTF. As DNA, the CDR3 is TGTGCCAGCAGTCAGTCCGGGACTAGCATTTCTGGGGCCAACGTCCTGACTTTC.

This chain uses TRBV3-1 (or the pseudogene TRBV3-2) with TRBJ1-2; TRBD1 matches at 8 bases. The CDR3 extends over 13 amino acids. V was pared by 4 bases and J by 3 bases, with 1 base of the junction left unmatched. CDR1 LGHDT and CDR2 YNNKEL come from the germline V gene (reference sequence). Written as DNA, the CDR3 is TGTGCCAGCAGCCGACAGGGGCACTATGGCTACACCTTC. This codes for CASSRQGHYGYTF.

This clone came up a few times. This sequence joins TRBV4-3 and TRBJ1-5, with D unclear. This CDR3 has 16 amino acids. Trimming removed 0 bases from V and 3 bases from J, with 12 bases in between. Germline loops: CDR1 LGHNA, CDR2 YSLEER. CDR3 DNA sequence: TGCGCCAGCAGCCAAGATGCCAGAATGCACAATCAGCCCCAGCATTTT. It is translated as CASSQDARMHNQPQHF.

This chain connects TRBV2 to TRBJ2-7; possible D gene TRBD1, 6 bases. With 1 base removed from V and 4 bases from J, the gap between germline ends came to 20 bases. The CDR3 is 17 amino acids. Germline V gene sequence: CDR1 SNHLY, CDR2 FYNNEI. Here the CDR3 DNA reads TGTGCCAGCAGTGAAGGAGAAACGGGTCAGGGGTTTTACGAGCAGTACTTC. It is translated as CASSEGETGQGFYEQYF.